This record concerns one T cell receptor beta chain sequence. Its antigen is unknown. No qualities accompany the bases; no much larger clone lies one base away. V is cut by 2 bases and J by 3 bases, and the space between the germline ends is 10 bases. From the cysteine up to the phenylalanine, the CDR3 has a length of 15 residues. The DNA shown is the 45-base CDR3, in frame from base 1. The germline V gene (reference sequence) supplies CDR1 MNHNY and CDR2 SVGAGI. These data are taken from a study of control samples from healthy donors and cancer patients (dated by TCRdb to 2018 to 2021). Library method: the immunoSEQ multiplex PCR assay. This immuneACCESS table, as held by TCRdb, lists in-frame sequences with V and J called but not all clones. Of the missing ones, under half trace to an unresolved V gene in checked studies; the others have no known cause. The sample data list tens of thousands of clones, and roughly nine tenths of these were observed just once. The biggest ten clones account for roughly 6% of the sample.

The TCR was taken from a man aged 55 to 69 with colorectal cancer. The specimen was PBMCs. The receptor chain draws on TRBV6-6 and TRBJ2-2; the D gene is possibly TRBD1, with 6 bases matching. In nucleotide form, the sequence is TGTGCCAGCAGTTACAGGGGGAAAGACACCGGGGAGCTGTTTTTT. It is translated as CASSYRGKDTGELFF.